Presented here are 26 T cell receptor beta chains from one specimen sequenced in a study of T cell clonality in common variable immunodeficiency. Sequencing used immunoSEQ multiplex PCR; TCRdb keeps in-frame clones, though not all of them. In total the sample includes about 37,000 clones, none of them seen once. The sequencing input was peripheral blood mononuclear cells. Every receptor here comes from a person aged 18 to 70 in good health.

The table lists this clone with many counts. The DNA ends 3 residues before the CDR3 does, and the rest of the CDR3 is filled in from the germline J gene. This sequence joins TRBV7-8 and TRBJ1-2; 8 bases match TRBD1. Trimming at V came to 4 bases and at J to 4 bases, leaving 8 bases not matched to a gene. The germline V gene encodes CDR1 SGHVS and CDR2 FQNEAQ. The length of the CDR3 is 15 residues. This CDR3 reads CASSSGQGRGYGYTF. The CDR3 bases that were read are TGTGCCAGCAGCTCCGGACAGGGAAGAGGCTATGGC.

There are many counts of this clone. The CDR3 end falls 3 residues outside the read, so it is completed with the germline J gene. The rearrangement uses TRBV5-5 and TRBJ2-7; 7 nucleotides agree with TRBD2. With V trimmed by 1 base and J by 4 bases, 8 bases remained unmatched. The CDR3 has 15 amino acids. Germline V lookup: CDR1 SGHKS, CDR2 YYEKEE (reference sequence). The sequenced CDR3 bases are TGTGCCAGCAGCTTGACAGATAGCGGGTTTTACGAG. Protein product: CASSLTDSGFYE. Given in full, the CDR3 is CASSLTDSGFYEQYF.

This clone showed up many times. With the read ending 3 residues before the CDR3 end, the germline J gene is used to fill in that end. The rearrangement joins TRBV12-3 or TRBV12-4 to TRBJ2-7; D is undetermined. This CDR3 comprises 11 residues. Deletions cut 4 bases from V and 5 bases from J, with 6 bases between. The part of the CDR3 DNA that was read is TGTGCCAGCAGTTCCCTCCACGAG. Protein: CASSSLHE. The CDR3 reads in full as CASSSLHEQYF.

Many counts were recorded for this clone. The read halts 3 residues ahead of the CDR3 end, with the missing end drawn from the germline J gene. This chain links TRBV12-3 or TRBV12-4 with TRBJ2-5, with 7 bases identical to TRBD1. The CDR3 is 14 residues long. V lost 6 bases to trimming and J lost 7 bases; unmatched junction nucleotides: 11. The DNA read from the CDR3 is TGTGCCAGCAGCCGTCTACAGGGGACCGCGACC. Amino acid sequence: CASSRLQGTAT. In full, the CDR3 is CASSRLQGTATQYF.

This clone was found many times. The CDR3 goes on 3 residues after the read ends, and that part is filled in from the germline J gene. The genes are TRBV2 and TRBJ1-4, with 7 bases fitting TRBD1. The trim removed 6 bases at V and 4 bases at J, leaving 5 bases unmatched. CDR3 length: 14 amino acids. CDR1 is SNHLY, CDR2 FYNNEI, per germline. CDR3 loop: CASSVGQRNEKLFF. Incomplete CDR3 DNA: TGTGCCAGCAGCGTGGGACAGCGTAATGAAAAA. Using reference TRBV2 and TRBJ1-4 for the parts outside the CDR3, the full variable domain is EPEVTQTPSHQVTQMGQEVILRCVPISNHLYFYWYRQILGQKVEFLVSFYNNEISEKSEIFDDQFSVERPDGSNFTLKIRSTKLEDSAMYFCASSVGQRNEKLFFGSGTQLSVL.

The table lists this clone with many counts. Sequencing ends 3 residues short of the CDR3 end; the germline J gene provides the rest. The rearrangement uses TRBV5-5 and TRBJ1-2; D remains unclear. With 4 bases removed from V and 1 base from J, the gap between germline ends came to 8 bases. The CDR3 is 13 amino acids. Germline V gene sequence: CDR1 SGHKS, CDR2 YYEKEE (reference sequence). CDR3: CASSKQINYGYTF. The CDR3 DNA, read in part, is TGTGCCAGCAGCAAACAGATTAACTATGGC. The whole variable domain, remainder taken from reference TRBV5-5 and TRBJ1-2, is DAGVTQSPTHLIKTRGQQVTLRCSPISGHKSVSWYQQVLGQGPQFIFQYYEKEERGRGNFPDRFSARQFPNYSSELNVNALLLGDSALYLCASSKQINYGYTFGSGTRLTVV.

This clone was recorded at least ten times. The CDR3 end lies 3 residues beyond the end of the read and is filled in from the germline J gene. This chain joins TRBV4-2 and TRBJ1-1, with D possibly TRBD1 on 6 matching bases. CDR1 is LGHNA, CDR2 YNFKEQ, per germline. Trimming took 3 bases from V and 5 from J, leaving 7 bases between them. The CDR3 sequence is 12 residues long. The part of the CDR3 DNA that was read is TGTGCCAGCAGCCAGGGGACAACTGAA. This encodes CASSQGTTE. The CDR3 in its entirety is CASSQGTTEAFF.

This clone was seen at least ten times. The read finishes 3 residues shy of the CDR3 end, and the germline J gene is used to complete it. The rearrangement links TRBV20-1 to TRBJ2-5; TRBD1 matches at 8 bases. This CDR3 is 15 amino acids long. Losses at the gene ends were 6 bases for V and 4 bases for J; bases not matched to a gene: 13. Germline loops: CDR1 DFQATT, CDR2 SNEGSKA (reference sequence). The DNA read from the CDR3 is TGCAGTGCCGAAAGACAGGGGTTTCGTGGAGAGACC. It translates to CSAERQGFRGET. The complete CDR3 protein is CSAERQGFRGETQYF.

There are many counts of this clone. The missing CDR3 end, 3 residues past where the read stops, is filled in from the germline J gene. V is TRBV13 and J is TRBJ2-2; D not resolved. The CDR3 length is 13 residues. Per germline, CDR1 PRHDT and CDR2 FYEKMQ (reference sequence). Trimming pared 5 bases from V and 4 bases from J, leaving 8 bases between. The sequenced part of the CDR3 DNA is TGTGCCAGCAGCCCCAGATCCACCGGGGAG. Encoded protein: CASSPRSTGE. The entire CDR3 is CASSPRSTGELFF.

In this sample, this clone turned up many times. The read finishes 3 residues shy of the CDR3 end, and the germline J gene is used to complete it. The chain has TRBV20-1 and TRBJ2-7, with 14 bases that match TRBD2. The CDR3 spans 14 residues. Germline CDR1 and CDR2: DFQATT and SNEGSKA (reference sequence). Germline trimming cut 4 bases from V and 3 bases from J; bases unmatched to any gene: 2. Partial CDR3 DNA: TGCAGTGCTATCGGGACTAGCGGGAGCTACGAG. Protein sequence: CSAIGTSGSYE. In full, the CDR3 is CSAIGTSGSYEQYF.

This clone was picked up many times. The sequence runs out 3 residues before the end of the CDR3; the remainder is reconstructed from the germline J gene. The genes are TRBV11-2 and TRBJ1-2; D unclear. The germline CDR1 and CDR2 sequences are SGHAT and FQNNGV. CDR3 length equals 14 residues. V dropped 5 bases and J dropped 4 bases, with 14 bases sitting between them. The CDR3 DNA, read in part, is TGTGCCAGCAGCGCTATAACAGTCCCCTATGGC. Its protein is CASSAITVPYG. The entire CDR3 sequence reads CASSAITVPYGYTF.

This clone was seen many times. Read sequence stops 3 residues before the CDR3 end, and the germline J gene provides the missing end. The J gene is TRBJ1-2, the V gene TRBV15; no reliable D call. This CDR3 spans 15 amino acids. Germline CDR1 and CDR2: LNHNV and YYDKDF (reference sequence). Here the CDR3 reads CATSRDSGGSTGYTF. Incomplete CDR3 DNA: TGTGCCACCAGCAGAGATTCAGGAGGCAGTACGGGC. The variable domain in full, completed from reference TRBV15 and TRBJ1-2, reads DAMVIQNPRYQVTQFGKPVTLSCSQTLNHNVMYWYQQKSSQAPKLLFHYYDKDFNNEADTPDNFQSRRPNTSFCFLDIRSPGLGDTAMYLCATSRDSGGSTGYTFGSGTRLTVV.

Ten or more counts support this clone. The CDR3 protein is CASSLPTSGSNYNEQFF. CDR3 DNA, as far as it was read: TGTGCCAGCAGCTTACCGACTAGCGGGAGTAACTACAATGAG. The chain employs TRBV7-8 and TRBJ2-1, with TRBD2 identical over 12 bases. Read data end 3 residues before the CDR3 end; the end is taken from the germline J gene. The V gene's germline CDR1 is SGHVS and CDR2 FQNEAQ. The trim removed 2 bases at V and 3 bases at J, leaving 5 bases unmatched. The CDR3 sequence is 17 residues long.

This clone was recorded many times. With the read ending 3 residues before the CDR3 end, the germline J gene is used to fill in that end. This chain connects TRBV20-1 to TRBJ2-5, with 12 bases fitting TRBD2. From germline, CDR1 is DFQATT and CDR2 SNEGSKA (reference sequence). Unmatched junction bases numbered 9, after V lost 8 bases and J lost 5 bases. This CDR3 spans 14 amino acids. The CDR3 spells CSMTSGGTGETQYF. Partial CDR3 DNA: TGCAGTATGACTAGCGGGGGAACCGGGGAGACC.

This clone has ten or more counts. The CDR3 bases that were read are TGTGCCAGCAGCTTGGGACAGGGCGTGAACGAG. It codes for CASSLGQGVNE. From start to end, the CDR3 is CASSLGQGVNEQYF. The V and J genes are TRBV5-8 and TRBJ2-7; 7 bases line up with TRBD1. The sequenced fragment ends 3 residues before the CDR3 boundary, so the rest is inferred from the germline J gene. V shed 0 bases, J shed 5 bases, and the junction held 5 bases outside the gene matches. Germline CDR1 reads SGHTS; CDR2 reads YDEGEE. This CDR3 comprises 14 residues.

There are many counts of this clone. The CDR3 end falls 3 residues outside the read, so it is completed with the germline J gene. The chain joins TRBV19 to TRBJ2-3; D is perhaps TRBD2 (6 bases). Germline V CDR1 and CDR2: LNHDA, SQIVND (reference sequence). This CDR3 contains 16 residues. The germline V and J ends were trimmed by 4 bases and 6 bases, with 20 bases remaining between them. CDR3 residues: CASSSPRGTPGDTQYF. CDR3 DNA (partial): TGTGCCAGTAGTAGCCCCCGCGGGACTCCTGGGGATACG.

This clone has ten or more counts. The CDR3 end is not reached by the read, which stops 3 residues before it; the germline J gene fills it in. V gene TRBV11-2 combines with J gene TRBJ2-7; 7 nucleotides match TRBD1. Unmatched junction bases numbered 6, after V lost 1 base and J lost 3 bases. This CDR3 is 15 amino acids long. Germline-derived CDR1 and CDR2 are SGHAT and FQNNGV. The chain's CDR3 is CASSLGQGSVYEQYF. CDR3 DNA (partial): TGTGCCAGCAGCTTAGGACAGGGAAGCGTCTACGAG.

About this clone: The read terminates 3 residues before the CDR3 end, so the remaining end is supplied by the germline J gene. This sequence joins TRBV7-6 and TRBJ2-1; 12 positions agree with TRBD2. Trimming took 1 base from V and 5 from J; bases not matched to a gene: 0. The CDR3 length is 15 residues. CDR1 and CDR2 (germline): SGHVS, FNYEAQ. The CDR3 reads CASSLGLAGDNEQFF. Incomplete CDR3 DNA: TGTGCCAGCAGCTTAGGACTAGCGGGAGACAATGAG.

This clone was found many times. The read falls 3 residues short of the CDR3 end, and the missing part is taken from the germline J gene. The J gene is TRBJ1-2, the V gene TRBV19, with a possible D match to TRBD1 (5 bases). Germline values: CDR1 LNHDA, CDR2 SQIVND (reference sequence). The CDR3 has 13 amino acids. Between the trimmed V and J ends, which lost 1 base and 6 bases, there was a span of 9 bases. CDR3 sequence reads: CASSIGQGDGYTF. Incomplete CDR3 DNA: TGTGCCAGTAGTATAGGGCAGGGTGATGGC.

This clone has a count of ten or more. The CDR3 goes on 3 residues after the read ends, and that part is filled in from the germline J gene. V usage is TRBV2 and J usage is TRBJ1-4, with 7 positions matching TRBD1. The CDR3 sequence is 15 residues long. Germline loops: CDR1 SNHLY, CDR2 FYNNEI. After removal of 6 bases from V and 6 bases from J, the junction contained 10 bases not matched to a gene. CDR3 bases read: TGTGCCAGCAGCGGAACCAGGGGGAGGGATGAAAAA. Its protein is CASSGTRGRDEK. The CDR3 as a whole reads CASSGTRGRDEKLFF.

This clone was found many times. The observed sequence ends 3 residues before the CDR3 terminus, with the missing tail filled in from the germline J gene. The V call is TRBV19, the J call TRBJ1-1, with D tentatively TRBD1 (5 bases). From germline, CDR1 is LNHDA and CDR2 SQIVND (reference sequence). This CDR3 region has 14 residues. The CDR3 DNA, read in part, is TGTGCCAGTAGTATAGTAAGCGACCCCGGGGGA. Translation: CASSIVSDPGG. The complete CDR3 protein is CASSIVSDPGGAFF.

This clone appeared many times. The missing CDR3 end, 3 residues past where the read stops, is filled in from the germline J gene. V usage is TRBV5-1 and J usage is TRBJ2-2; possibly TRBD2 for D (6 bases). Germline assignment: CDR1 SGHRS and CDR2 YFSETQ. The CDR3 extends over 16 amino acids. Between the trimmed V and J ends, which lost 4 bases and 0 bases, there was a span of 13 bases. CDR3 DNA (partial): TGCGCCAGCAGCCCGAAGACTAGGGCGAACACCGGGGAG. Residues: CASSPKTRANTGE. The complete CDR3 reads CASSPKTRANTGELFF.

This clone was recorded at least ten times. The read terminates 3 residues before the CDR3 end, so the remaining end is supplied by the germline J gene. The chain links TRBV12-3 or TRBV12-4 to TRBJ2-3; D unresolved. Trimming left V 3 bases short and J 8 bases short, with 9 bases between. The CDR3 totals 12 residues. The covered CDR3 bases are TGTGCCAGCAGTTTCGGTCTAGGTACG. Amino acids: CASSFGLGT. The full CDR3 protein reads CASSFGLGTQYF.

This clone was observed at least ten times. Incomplete CDR3 DNA: TGCAGTGCTAGGGGACTTACTAGCACAGATACG. This gives the protein CSARGLTSTDT. The full CDR3 sequence reads CSARGLTSTDTQYF. The chain employs TRBV20-1 and TRBJ2-3; maybe TRBD2 (6 bases). The read gets to within 3 residues of the CDR3 end, and the germline J gene fills in the rest. Trimming took 3 bases from V and 0 from J, leaving 10 bases between them. Germline lookup yields CDR1 DFQATT and CDR2 SNEGSKA (reference sequence). The CDR3 contains 14 residues.

This clone was observed many times. This may come from a read error, since a much larger clone is one base off. The sequence runs out 3 residues before the end of the CDR3; the remainder is reconstructed from the germline J gene. The chain links TRBV5-4 to TRBJ2-3; 10 bases agree with TRBD2. Germline CDR1 reads SGHNT; CDR2 reads YYREEE (reference sequence). The CDR3 is made up of 15 amino acids. V gave up 5 bases and J gave up 0 bases; unmatched junction bases: 3. Here the CDR3 reads CASSKTSGSTDTQYF. Incomplete CDR3 DNA: TGTGCCAGCAGTAAGACTAGCGGGAGCACAGATACG. Full variable domain (rest looked up from reference TRBV5-4 and TRBJ2-3): ETGVTQSPTHLIKTRGQQVTLRCSSQSGHNTVSWYQQALGQGPQFIFQYYREEENGRGNFPPRFSGLQFPNYSSELNVNALELDDSALYLCASSKTSGSTDTQYFGPGTRLTVL.

On this clone: The CDR3 is cut off 3 residues early in the read; its end comes from the germline J gene. The chain is built from TRBV19 and TRBJ1-4; no definite D call. The CDR3 runs to 14 residues. Per the germline V gene, CDR1 is LNHDA and CDR2 is SQIVND (reference sequence). The V gene lost 5 bases and the J gene lost 7 bases, with 14 bases spanning the gap. Partial CDR3 DNA: TGTGCCAGTAGTGTAGCTAATGAACGTGAAAAA. Encoded protein: CASSVANEREK. The complete CDR3 reads CASSVANEREKLFF.